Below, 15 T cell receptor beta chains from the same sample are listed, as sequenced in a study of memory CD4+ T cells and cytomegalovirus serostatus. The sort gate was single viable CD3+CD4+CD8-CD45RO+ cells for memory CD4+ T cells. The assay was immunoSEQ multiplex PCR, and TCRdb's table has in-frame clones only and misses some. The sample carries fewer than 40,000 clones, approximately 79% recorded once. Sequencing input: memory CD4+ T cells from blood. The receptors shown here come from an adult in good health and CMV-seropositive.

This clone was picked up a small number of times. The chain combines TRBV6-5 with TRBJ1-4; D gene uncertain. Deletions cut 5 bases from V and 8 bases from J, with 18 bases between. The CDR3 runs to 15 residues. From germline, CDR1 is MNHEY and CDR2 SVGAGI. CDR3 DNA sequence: TGTGCCAGCAGTCACGGAGAGACTCCCACCGAAAAACTGTTTTTT. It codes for CASSHGETPTEKLFF.

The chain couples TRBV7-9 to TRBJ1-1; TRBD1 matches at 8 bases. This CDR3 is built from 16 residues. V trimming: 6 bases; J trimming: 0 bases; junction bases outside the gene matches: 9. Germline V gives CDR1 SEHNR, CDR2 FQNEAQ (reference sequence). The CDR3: CASSLDRGLMNTEAFF. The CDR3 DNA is TGTGCCAGCAGTCTTGACAGGGGTTTGATGAACACTGAAGCTTTCTTT.

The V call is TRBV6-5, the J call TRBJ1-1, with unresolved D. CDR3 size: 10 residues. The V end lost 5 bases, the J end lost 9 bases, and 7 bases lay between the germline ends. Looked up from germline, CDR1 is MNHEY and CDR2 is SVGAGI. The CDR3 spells CASSRTQAFF. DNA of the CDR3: TGTGCCAGCAGTCGGACCCAAGCTTTCTTT.

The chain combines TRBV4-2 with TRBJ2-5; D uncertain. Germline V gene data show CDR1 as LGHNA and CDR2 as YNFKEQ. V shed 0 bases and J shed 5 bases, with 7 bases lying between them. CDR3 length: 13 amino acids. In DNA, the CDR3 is TGTGCCAGCAGCCAAGAACGGTTGGAGACCCAGTACTTC. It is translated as CASSQERLETQYF.

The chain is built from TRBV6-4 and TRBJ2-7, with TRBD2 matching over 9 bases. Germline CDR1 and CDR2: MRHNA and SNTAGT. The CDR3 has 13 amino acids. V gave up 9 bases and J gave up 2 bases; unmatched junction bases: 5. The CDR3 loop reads CARDLAGTYEQYF. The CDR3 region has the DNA TGTGCCAGAGATCTAGCGGGAACCTACGAGCAGTACTTC.

The CDR3 DNA reads as TGCAGTGCTTCAGGACTATCTGAGCAGTTCTTC. Translating gives CSASGLSEQFF. V usage is TRBV20-1 and J usage is TRBJ2-1; D may be TRBD2 (6 bases). CDR1 is DFQATT, CDR2 SNEGSKA, per germline (reference sequence). Trimming removed 5 bases at V and 9 bases at J, with 11 bases between. This CDR3 region has 11 residues.

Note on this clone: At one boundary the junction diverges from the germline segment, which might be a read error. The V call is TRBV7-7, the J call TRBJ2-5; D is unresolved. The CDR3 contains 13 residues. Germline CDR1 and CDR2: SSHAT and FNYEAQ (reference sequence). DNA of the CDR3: TGTGCTAGCAGCTTAGCTGAATGGAAGACCCAGTACTTC. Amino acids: CASSLAEWKTQYF. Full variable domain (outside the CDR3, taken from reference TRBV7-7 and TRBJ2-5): GAGVSQSPRYKVTKRGQDVTLRCDPISSHATLYWYQQALGQGPEFLTYFNYEAQPDKSGLPSDRFSAERPEGSISTLTIQRTEQRDSAMYRCASSLAEWKTQYFGPGTRLLVL.

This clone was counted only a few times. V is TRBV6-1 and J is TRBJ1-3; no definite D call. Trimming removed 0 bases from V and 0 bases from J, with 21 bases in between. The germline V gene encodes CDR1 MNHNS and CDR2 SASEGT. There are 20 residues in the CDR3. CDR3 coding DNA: TGTGCCAGCAGTGAAGCGCCCTACGGTAGCACTCACTTCTCTGGAAACACCATATATTTT. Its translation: CASSEAPYGSTHFSGNTIYF.

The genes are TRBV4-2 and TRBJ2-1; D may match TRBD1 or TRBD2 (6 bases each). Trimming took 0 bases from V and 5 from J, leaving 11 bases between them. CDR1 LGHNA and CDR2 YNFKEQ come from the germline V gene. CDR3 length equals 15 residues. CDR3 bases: TGTGCCAGCAGCCAAGATTATCGGGGGCACAATGAGCAGTTCTTC. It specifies CASSQDYRGHNEQFF.

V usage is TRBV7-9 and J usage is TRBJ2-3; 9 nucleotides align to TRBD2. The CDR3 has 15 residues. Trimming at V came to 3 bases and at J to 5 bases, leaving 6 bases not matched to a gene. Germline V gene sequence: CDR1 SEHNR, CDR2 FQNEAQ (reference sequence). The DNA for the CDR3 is TGTGCCAGCAGCTTGGGCGGGAGGGCACGAGATACGCAGTATTTT. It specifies CASSLGGRARDTQYF.

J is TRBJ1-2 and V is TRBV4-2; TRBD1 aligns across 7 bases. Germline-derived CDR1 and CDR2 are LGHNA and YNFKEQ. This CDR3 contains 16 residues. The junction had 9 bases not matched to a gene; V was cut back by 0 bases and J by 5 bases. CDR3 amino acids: CASSQDIPGTAYGYTF. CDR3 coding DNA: TGTGCCAGCAGCCAAGACATTCCCGGGACAGCGTATGGCTACACCTTC.

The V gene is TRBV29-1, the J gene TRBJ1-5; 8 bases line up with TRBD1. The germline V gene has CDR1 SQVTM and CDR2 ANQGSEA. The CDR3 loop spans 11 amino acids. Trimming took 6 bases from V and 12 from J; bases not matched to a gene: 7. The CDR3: CSVPTGEGQHF. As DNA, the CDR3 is TGCAGCGTCCCGACAGGGGAAGGCCAGCATTTT.

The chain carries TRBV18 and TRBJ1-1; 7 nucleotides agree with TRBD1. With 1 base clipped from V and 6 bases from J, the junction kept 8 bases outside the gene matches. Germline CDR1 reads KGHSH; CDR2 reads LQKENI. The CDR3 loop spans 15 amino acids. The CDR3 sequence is CASSPRTGTEAEAFF. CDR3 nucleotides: TGTGCCAGCTCACCACGGACCGGGACAGAGGCTGAAGCTTTCTTT.

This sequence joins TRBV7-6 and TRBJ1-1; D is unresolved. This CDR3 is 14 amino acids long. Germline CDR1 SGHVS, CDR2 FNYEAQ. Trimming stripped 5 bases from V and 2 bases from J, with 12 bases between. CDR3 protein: CASSPGRTNTEAFF. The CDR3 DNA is TGTGCCAGCAGCCCTGGACGTACTAACACTGAAGCTTTCTTT.

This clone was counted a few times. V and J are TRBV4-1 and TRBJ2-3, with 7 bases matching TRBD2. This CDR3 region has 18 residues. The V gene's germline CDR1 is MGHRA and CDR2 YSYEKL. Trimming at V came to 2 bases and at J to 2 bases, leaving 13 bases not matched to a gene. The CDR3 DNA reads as TGCGCCAGCAGCCAACGGTTTACGGCTAGCGGTCCCACAGATACGCAGTATTTT. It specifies CASSQRFTASGPTDTQYF.